The source of this TCR beta chain is a study of shared clonotypes between healthy human individuals. Positively selected for CCR7, the CD45RO-negative cells used as naive CD8 cells excluded terminally differentiated effector memory CD45RA+ cells. Trimming removed 4 bases at V and 0 bases at J, with 23 bases between. Germline CDR1 reads SGHRS; CDR2 reads YFSETQ. The CDR3 consists of 19 residues. The assay was immunoSEQ multiplex PCR, and TCRdb's table has in-frame clones only and misses some. The sample holds under 1 million clones, 92% seen once. Material: naive CD8+ T cells sorted from blood. The V and J genes are TRBV5-1 and TRBJ2-1; TRBD2 is a possible D gene (6 bases). This sequence was found in a man younger than 45 in good health. CDR3 nucleotides: TGCGCCAGCAGCGCCGCCGGGACTCATCAAATTAGCTCCTACAATGAGCAGTTCTTC. Its translation is CASSAAGTHQISSYNEQFF.